Shown below are 15 T cell receptor beta chains from a single sample sequenced in a study of T cell responses to AZD1222 COVID-19 vaccine. TCRdb's table, derived via immunoSEQ multiplex PCR, lists solely in-frame clones and lacks some. Among approximately 150,000 clones listed, 80% to 95% were seen once. The sequencing here drew on peripheral blood, taken 28 days after the second AZD1222 dose. The source of these receptors is an adult who received the AZD1222 COVID-19 vaccine.

The rearrangement uses TRBV5-4 and TRBJ2-5; 8 positions agree with TRBD1. Losses at the gene ends were 4 bases for V and 1 base for J; bases not matched to a gene: 6. This CDR3 spans 15 amino acids. Germline values: CDR1 SGHNT, CDR2 YYREEE (reference sequence). CDR3 region: CASSNGQGAQETQYF. The CDR3 region has the DNA TGTGCCAGCAGCAACGGACAGGGAGCCCAAGAGACCCAGTACTTC.

The gene calls are TRBV28 and TRBJ1-2; 7 nucleotides line up with TRBD1. This CDR3 is 15 amino acids long. Looked up from germline, CDR1 is MDHEN and CDR2 is SYDVKM. The ends lost 5 bases at V and 0 bases at J; junction bases unmatched: 6. CDR3 sequence reads: CASSPGTAANYGYTF. For the CDR3, the DNA is TGTGCCAGCAGTCCTGGGACAGCGGCTAACTATGGCTACACCTTC.

This rearrangement joins TRBV11-2 to TRBJ2-4; maybe TRBD1 (6 bases). Trimming took off 0 bases at V and 10 bases at J, with 16 bases between the two ends. The length of the CDR3 is 15 residues. Germline values: CDR1 SGHAT, CDR2 FQNNGV. In nucleotides, the CDR3 is TGTGCCAGCAGCTTAGATCGTGCCGGGACAAGTATTCAGTACTTC. This sequence encodes CASSLDRAGTSIQYF.

This sequence joins TRBV7-9 and TRBJ1-5; D perhaps matches TRBD1 (5 bases). The length of the CDR3 is 14 residues. Germline V gene lookup returns CDR1 SEHNR and CDR2 FQNEAQ (reference sequence). V lost 7 bases and J lost 5, with 15 bases in between. This CDR3 is CASTWGVGDQPQHF. The CDR3 DNA follows: TGTGCCAGCACCTGGGGGGTAGGGGATCAGCCCCAGCATTTT. The whole variable domain, remainder taken from reference TRBV7-9 and TRBJ1-5, is DTGVSQNPRHKITKRGQNVTFRCDPISEHNRLYWYRQTLGQGPEFLTYFQNEAQLEKSRLLSDRFSAERPKGSFSTLEIQRTEQGDSAMYLCASTWGVGDQPQHFGDGTRLSIL.

The chain joins TRBV11-1 to TRBJ1-6, with TRBD1 as a possible D gene (5 bases). The CDR3 loop spans 16 amino acids. Germline CDR1 is SGHAT and CDR2 is FQDESV (reference sequence). V shed 5 bases and J shed 5 bases, with 16 bases lying between them. CDR3 sequence (DNA): TGTGCCAGCAGCAAACGAACAGGCCTTAATAATTCACCCCTCCACTTT. Translated, it gives CASSKRTGLNNSPLHF.

The chain links TRBV19 to TRBJ1-5; 12 positions match TRBD1. The CDR3 runs 20 residues. CDR1 is LNHDA and CDR2 is SQIVND in the germline V gene (reference sequence). Unmatched junction bases numbered 13, after V lost 4 bases and J lost 0 bases. The chain's CDR3 is CASSTPSGTGGSYSNQPQHF. CDR3 bases: TGTGCCAGTAGTACCCCTTCCGGGACAGGGGGCTCATATAGCAATCAGCCCCAGCATTTT. Filled out from reference TRBV19 and TRBJ1-5, the complete variable domain reads DGGITQSPKYLFRKEGQNVTLSCEQNLNHDAMYWYRQDPGQGLRLIYYSQIVNDFQKGDIAEGYSVSREKKESFPLTVTSAQKNPTAFYLCASSTPSGTGGSYSNQPQHFGDGTRLSIL.

The genes are TRBV5-4 and TRBJ2-2; 10 nucleotides agree with TRBD2. The ends lost 2 bases at V and 6 bases at J; junction bases unmatched: 4. There are 15 residues in the CDR3. Germline V gene data show CDR1 as SGHNT and CDR2 as YYREEE (reference sequence). The CDR3 nucleotides read TGTGCCAGCAGCTTAAGCGGGAGGGAGGCCGGGGAGCTGTTTTTT. This gives the protein CASSLSGREAGELFF.

The chain joins TRBV27 to TRBJ1-2; the D gene is possibly TRBD1 (6 bases). Germline V lookup: CDR1 MNHEY, CDR2 SMNVEV (reference sequence). CDR3 size: 15 residues. V was clipped by 11 bases and J by 3 bases, with 22 bases between them. This CDR3 reads CASLSMGGADYGYTF. The CDR3 bases are TGTGCCTCCCTAAGTATGGGGGGGGCTGACTATGGCTACACCTTC.

V is TRBV5-5 and J is TRBJ1-1, with D perhaps TRBD1 (5 bases). There are 16 residues in the CDR3. Trimming removed 4 bases at V and 1 base at J, with 17 bases between. Per the germline V gene, CDR1 is SGHKS and CDR2 is YYEKEE (reference sequence). CDR3: CASSLDLQGRNTEAFF. CDR3 sequence (DNA): TGTGCCAGCAGCCTCGACCTCCAGGGCAGGAACACTGAAGCTTTCTTT.

The rearrangement uses TRBV19 and TRBJ2-7; 7 nucleotides match TRBD2. The germline V gene encodes CDR1 LNHDA and CDR2 SQIVND (reference sequence). The V gene end was trimmed by 7 bases and the J gene end by 3 bases; junction bases not matched to a gene: 9. This CDR3 has 14 residues. CDR3 region: CASKVGAGSYEQYF. The CDR3 DNA reads TGTGCCAGTAAGGTGGGAGCGGGAAGCTACGAGCAGTACTTC. The complete variable domain, with remaining parts taken from reference TRBV19 and TRBJ2-7, reads DGGITQSPKYLFRKEGQNVTLSCEQNLNHDAMYWYRQDPGQGLRLIYYSQIVNDFQKGDIAEGYSVSREKKESFPLTVTSAQKNPTAFYLCASKVGAGSYEQYFGPGTRLTVT.

The chain is built from TRBV6-1 and TRBJ2-3; D uncertain. With 3 bases removed from V and 0 bases from J, the gap between germline ends came to 13 bases. The CDR3 is made up of 16 amino acids. The germline CDR1 and CDR2 sequences are MNHNS and SASEGT. CDR3 residues: CASSDWIITSTDTQYF. The CDR3 nucleotides are TGTGCCAGCAGTGATTGGATAATAACTAGCACAGATACGCAGTATTTT.

The sample holds a few counts of this clone. The chain recombines TRBV6-2 or TRBV6-3 with TRBJ2-7; D is perhaps TRBD2 (5 bases). V lost 0 bases, J lost 2 bases, and 11 bases lay in between. Looked up from germline, CDR1 is MNHEY and CDR2 is SVGEGT. This CDR3 is 15 amino acids long. The CDR3 DNA is TGTGCCAGCAGTTACTCCAGCGGAACTACCTACGAGCAGTACTTC. Translated, it gives CASSYSSGTTYEQYF.

A single count supports this clone. The V call is TRBV5-1, the J call TRBJ2-2; D is perhaps TRBD1 (6 bases). Trimming left V 4 bases short and J 1 base short, with 14 bases between. In germline, CDR1 is SGHRS, CDR2 YFSETQ. This CDR3 is built from 16 residues. The CDR3: CASSLQGFGNTGELFF. DNA for the CDR3: TGCGCCAGCAGCCTACAGGGCTTCGGGAACACCGGGGAGCTGTTTTTT.

This rearrangement joins TRBV7-9 to TRBJ1-5; TRBD1 aligns across 7 bases. V gave up 0 bases and J gave up 5 bases; unmatched junction bases: 4. The CDR3 sequence is 15 residues long. The germline CDR1 and CDR2 sequences are SEHNR and FQNEAQ (reference sequence). This CDR3 reads CASSLAVTGDQPQHF. As DNA, the CDR3 is TGTGCCAGCAGCTTAGCCGTCACAGGGGATCAGCCCCAGCATTTT.

V usage is TRBV11-2 and J usage is TRBJ1-4; D is unclear. Germline V gene data show CDR1 as SGHAT and CDR2 as FQNNGV. V dropped 5 bases and J dropped 0 bases, with 22 bases sitting between them. The CDR3 has 19 amino acids. CDR3 bases: TGTGCCAGCAGCCCAACATTGATACCCTTAACTACAACTAATGAAAAACTGTTTTTT. It specifies CASSPTLIPLTTTNEKLFF.